This TCR beta chain was retrieved from a study of identical twins' blood T cells. In TCRdb, the 5' RACE reads were re-called with MiXCR into one record per CDR3 protein. The table includes 350,000 to 400,000 distinct CDR3 sequences, approximately 30% detected once. Trimming pared 3 bases from V and 2 bases from J, leaving 8 bases between. This CDR3 is built from 12 residues. The germline V gene has CDR1 DFQATT and CDR2 SNEGSKA (reference sequence). The chain carries TRBV20-1 and TRBJ2-7; D ambiguous. This sequence was found in a woman aged 18 to 55 in good health. The sample taken for sequencing was PBMCs. For the CDR3, the DNA is TGCAGTGCTAGCGAGAGTACCTACGAGCAGTACTTC. This sequence encodes CSASESTYEQYF.